The T cell receptor (beta chain) under discussion was sequenced for a study of cytomegalovirus exposure and HLA in healthy donors. After removal of 4 bases from V and 4 bases from J, the junction contained 18 bases not matched to a gene. From germline, CDR1 is SGHRS and CDR2 YFSETQ. This CDR3 region has 20 residues. The study ran its PCR with 60 Vbeta and 13 Jbeta primers. Sequenced by immunoSEQ multiplex PCR; TCRdb stores in-frame clones only, minus some. The sample shows over 110,000 clones, around three quarters of them seen only once. Concerning this clone itself: Its antigen is undetermined.

Whole-study findings and limits: Indistinguishability led to the exclusion of some V segments, TRBV6-2 and TRBV6-3 included. Most CMV-associated TCR beta chains were later found to appear HLA-restricted.

The material sequenced was PBMCs. The chain employs TRBV5-1 and TRBJ2-1, with 12 positions matching TRBD1. This TCR was sampled from a woman aged 40 to 49 in good health and CMV-seropositive. CDR3 nucleotides: TGCGCCAGCAGCAACGCCGGGACAGGGGGCACGACTAGCGGATACAATGAGCAGTTCTTC. This sequence encodes CASSNAGTGGTTSGYNEQFF.